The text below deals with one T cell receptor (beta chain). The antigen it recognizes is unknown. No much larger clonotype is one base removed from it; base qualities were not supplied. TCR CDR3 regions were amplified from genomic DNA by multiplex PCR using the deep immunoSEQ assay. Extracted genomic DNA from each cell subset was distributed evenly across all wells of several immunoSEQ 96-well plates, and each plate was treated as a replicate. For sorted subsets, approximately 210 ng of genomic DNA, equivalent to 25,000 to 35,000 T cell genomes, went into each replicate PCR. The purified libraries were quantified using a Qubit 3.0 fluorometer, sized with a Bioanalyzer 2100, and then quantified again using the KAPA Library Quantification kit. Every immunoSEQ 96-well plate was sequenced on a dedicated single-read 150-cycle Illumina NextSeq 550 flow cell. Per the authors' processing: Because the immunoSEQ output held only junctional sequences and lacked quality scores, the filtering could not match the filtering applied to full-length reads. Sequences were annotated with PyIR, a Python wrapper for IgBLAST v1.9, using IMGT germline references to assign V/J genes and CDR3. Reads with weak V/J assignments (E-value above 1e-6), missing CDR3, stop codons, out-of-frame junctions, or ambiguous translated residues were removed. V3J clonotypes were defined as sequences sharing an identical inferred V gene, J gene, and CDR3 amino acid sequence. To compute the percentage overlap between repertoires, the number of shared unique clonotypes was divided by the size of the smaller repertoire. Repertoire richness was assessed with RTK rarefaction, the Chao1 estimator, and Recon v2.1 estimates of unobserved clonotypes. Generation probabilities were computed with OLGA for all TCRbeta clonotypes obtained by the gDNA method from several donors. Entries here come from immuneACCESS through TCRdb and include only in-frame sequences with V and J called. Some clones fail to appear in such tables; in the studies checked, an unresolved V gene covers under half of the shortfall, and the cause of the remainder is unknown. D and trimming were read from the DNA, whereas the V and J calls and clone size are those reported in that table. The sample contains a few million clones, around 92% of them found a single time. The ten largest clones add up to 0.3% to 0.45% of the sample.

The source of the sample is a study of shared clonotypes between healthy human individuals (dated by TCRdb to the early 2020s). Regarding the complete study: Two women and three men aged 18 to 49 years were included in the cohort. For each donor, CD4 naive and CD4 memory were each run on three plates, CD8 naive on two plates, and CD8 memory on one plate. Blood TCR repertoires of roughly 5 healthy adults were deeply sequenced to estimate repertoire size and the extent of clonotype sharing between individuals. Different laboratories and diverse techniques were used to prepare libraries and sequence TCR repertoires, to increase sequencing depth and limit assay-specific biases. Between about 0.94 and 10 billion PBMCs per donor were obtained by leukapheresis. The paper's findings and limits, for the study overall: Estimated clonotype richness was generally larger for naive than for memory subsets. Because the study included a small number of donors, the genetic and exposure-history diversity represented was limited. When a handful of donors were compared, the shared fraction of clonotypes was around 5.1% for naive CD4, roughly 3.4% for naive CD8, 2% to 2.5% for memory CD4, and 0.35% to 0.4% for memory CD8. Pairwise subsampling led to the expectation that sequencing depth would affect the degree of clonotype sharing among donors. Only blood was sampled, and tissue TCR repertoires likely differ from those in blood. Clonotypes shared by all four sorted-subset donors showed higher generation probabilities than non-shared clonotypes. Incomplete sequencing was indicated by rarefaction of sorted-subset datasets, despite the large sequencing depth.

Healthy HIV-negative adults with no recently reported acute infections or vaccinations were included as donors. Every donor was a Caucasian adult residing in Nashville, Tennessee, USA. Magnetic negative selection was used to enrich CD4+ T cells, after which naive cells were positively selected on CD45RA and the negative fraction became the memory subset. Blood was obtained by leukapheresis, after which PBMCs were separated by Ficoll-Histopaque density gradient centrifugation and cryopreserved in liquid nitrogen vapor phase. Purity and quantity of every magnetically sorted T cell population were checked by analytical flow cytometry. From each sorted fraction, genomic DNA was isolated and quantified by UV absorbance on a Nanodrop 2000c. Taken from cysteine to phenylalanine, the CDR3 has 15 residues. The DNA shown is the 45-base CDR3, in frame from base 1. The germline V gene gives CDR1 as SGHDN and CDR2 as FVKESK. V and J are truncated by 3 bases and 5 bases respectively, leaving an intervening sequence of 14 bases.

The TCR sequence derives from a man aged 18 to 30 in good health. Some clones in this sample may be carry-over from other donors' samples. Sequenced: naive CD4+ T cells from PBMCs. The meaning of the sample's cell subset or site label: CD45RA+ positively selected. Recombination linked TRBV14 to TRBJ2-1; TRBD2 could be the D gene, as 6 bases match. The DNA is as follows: TGTGCCAGCAGCCAGGCTAGTGCGGGGAACAATGAGCAGTTCTTC. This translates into CASSQASAGNNEQFF.